The 15 T cell receptor beta chains reported below all come from one sample, sequenced in a study of PD-L1 blockade in urothelial cancer. The repertoire was sequenced with immunoSEQ multiplex PCR; TCRdb's copy has only in-frame clones and lacks some. The sample contains 45,000 to 50,000 clones, around 88% of which appear only once. The input for sequencing was PBMCs, taken around atezolizumab (anti-PD-L1) treatment. Every receptor here comes from an elderly man with urothelial cancer.

This clone appeared once. V and J are TRBV5-6 and TRBJ2-7; 11 nucleotides line up with TRBD1. Germline V CDR1 and CDR2: SGHDT, YYEEEE. The CDR3 loop spans 18 amino acids. With V trimmed by 0 bases and J by 2 bases, 10 bases remained unmatched. CDR3 bases: TGTGCCAGCAGCTTGGAGCGGACAGGGGGCGCGGTGGCCTACGAGCAGTACTTC. This codes for CASSLERTGGAVAYEQYF.

This clone came up once. The genes are TRBV4-1 and TRBJ2-5, with TRBD2 matching 12 bases. In germline, CDR1 is MGHRA, CDR2 YSYEKL. Trimming cost V 2 bases and J 1 base; bases outside gene matches: 2. CDR3 size: 16 residues. The chain's CDR3 is CASSQPLAGGQETQYF. The CDR3 DNA reads as TGCGCCAGCAGCCAACCACTAGCGGGGGGCCAAGAGACCCAGTACTTC.

The V and J genes are TRBV9 and TRBJ2-7; 9 positions match TRBD1. With 1 base clipped from V and 4 bases from J, the junction kept 6 bases outside the gene matches. The CDR3 is 15 residues long. Germline CDR1 and CDR2: SGDLS and YYNGEE. The CDR3 region is CASSVLGTGNYEQYF. The CDR3 DNA reads as TGTGCCAGCAGCGTACTTGGGACAGGGAATTACGAGCAGTACTTC. Supplemented by reference TRBV9 and TRBJ2-7, the full variable domain reads DSGVTQTPKHLITATGQRVTLRCSPRSGDLSVYWYQQSLDQGLQFLIQYYNGEERAKGNILERFSAQQFPDLHSELNLSSLELGDSALYFCASSVLGTGNYEQYFGPGTRLTVT.

J is TRBJ2-7 and V is TRBV6-6; D unclear. The CDR3 runs 15 residues. V was shortened by 10 bases and J by 3 bases, with 22 bases between the two germline ends. Germline V CDR1 and CDR2: MNHNY, SVGAGI (reference sequence). This chain's CDR3 is CATSRYGSSGYEQYF. Here the CDR3 DNA reads TGTGCCACCTCCAGATACGGGTCCTCGGGCTACGAGCAGTACTTC.

This chain links TRBV5-1 with TRBJ2-3, with 10 nucleotides matching TRBD2. The germline gives CDR1 SGHRS, CDR2 YFSETQ. The ends lost 2 bases at V and 2 bases at J; junction bases unmatched: 5. This CDR3 is 16 amino acids long. The chain's CDR3 is CASSFGGLADTDTQYF. In nucleotides, the CDR3 is TGCGCCAGCAGCTTTGGTGGACTAGCGGACACAGATACGCAGTATTTT.

This clone was seen only once. The chain couples TRBV5-1 to TRBJ2-7, with 8 nucleotides matching TRBD2. The CDR3 contains 14 residues. Unmatched junction bases numbered 5, after V lost 4 bases and J lost 2 bases. CDR1 and CDR2 (germline): SGHRS, YFSETQ. CDR3 in amino acids: CASSTGLATYEQYF. CDR3 bases: TGCGCCAGCAGCACCGGACTAGCTACCTACGAGCAGTACTTC. Drawing the rest from reference TRBV5-1 and TRBJ2-7, the complete variable domain is KAGVTQTPRYLIKTRGQQVTLSCSPISGHRSVSWYQQTPGQGLQFLFEYFSETQRNKGNFPGRFSGRQFSNSRSEMNVSTLELGDSALYLCASSTGLATYEQYFGPGTRLTVT.

The table lists this clone with a count of one. V gene TRBV5-1 combines with J gene TRBJ1-1, with 8 bases fitting TRBD1. V was clipped by 5 bases and J by 5 bases; unmatched bases: 8. This CDR3 comprises 14 residues. CDR1 SGHRS and CDR2 YFSETQ come from the germline V gene. The CDR3 reads CASSSGQGGTEAFF. CDR3 nucleotide sequence: TGCGCCAGCAGTTCTGGACAGGGTGGGACTGAAGCTTTCTTT.

V and J are TRBV4-1 and TRBJ2-1; TRBD2 aligns across 9 bases. Germline-derived CDR1 and CDR2 are MGHRA and YSYEKL. After removal of 4 bases from V and 7 bases from J, the junction contained 14 bases not matched to a gene. The CDR3 covers 17 residues. In DNA, the CDR3 is TGCGCCAGCAGCCCCGAGAGTAGCGGGAGTCGGCCGAATGAGCAGTTCTTC. This translates into CASSPESSGSRPNEQFF.

The rearrangement uses TRBV7-7 and TRBJ2-5, with D maybe TRBD2 (6 bases). Germline assignment: CDR1 SSHAT and CDR2 FNYEAQ (reference sequence). The V end lost 5 bases, the J end lost 0 bases, and 19 bases lay between the germline ends. This CDR3 has 17 residues. DNA for the CDR3: TGTGCCAGCAGCCCCGGGCGGGGAGCGGGCTACCAAGAGACCCAGTACTTC. Amino acid sequence: CASSPGRGAGYQETQYF.

CDR3 loop: CASSMDTSYEQYF. CDR3 in DNA: TGTGCCAGCAGTATGGACACCTCCTACGAGCAGTACTTC. The chain couples TRBV28 to TRBJ2-7, with a weak D call TRBD1 (5 bases). Trimming pared 5 bases from V and 0 bases from J, leaving 8 bases between. The CDR3 consists of 13 residues. Germline V lookup: CDR1 MDHEN, CDR2 SYDVKM.

A few counts support this clone. V is TRBV29-1 and J is TRBJ2-7; 11 nucleotides match TRBD1. The CDR3 covers 14 residues. Germline trimming cut 6 bases from V and 1 base from J; bases unmatched to any gene: 5. From germline, CDR1 is SQVTM and CDR2 ANQGSEA. The CDR3 DNA reads TGCAGCGTGTCGGGACAGGGGGTTTCCTACGAGCAGTACTTC. Amino acids: CSVSGQGVSYEQYF.

The chain recombines TRBV6-6 with TRBJ2-7, with D perhaps matching TRBD1 (6 bases). Trimming removed 1 base at V and 3 bases at J, with 13 bases between. The CDR3 loop spans 15 amino acids. The germline V gene has CDR1 MNHNY and CDR2 SVGAGI (reference sequence). The CDR3 nucleotides are TGTGCCAGCAGTTACTATCCGGGACACGGCTACGAGCAGTACTTC. Protein sequence: CASSYYPGHGYEQYF.

This clone is a singleton in its sample. In DNA, the CDR3 is TGCGCCAGCAGCGAAGGACAGGGACGCACAGATACGCAGTATTTT. The encoded protein is CASSEGQGRTDTQYF. The chain couples TRBV5-1 to TRBJ2-3, with 8 bases that match TRBD1. The CDR3 contains 15 residues. The ends lost 4 bases at V and 1 base at J; junction bases unmatched: 5. CDR1 is SGHRS, CDR2 YFSETQ, per germline. Supplemented by reference TRBV5-1 and TRBJ2-3, the full variable domain reads KAGVTQTPRYLIKTRGQQVTLSCSPISGHRSVSWYQQTPGQGLQFLFEYFSETQRNKGNFPGRFSGRQFSNSRSEMNVSTLELGDSALYLCASSEGQGRTDTQYFGPGTRLTVL.

The chain has TRBV19 and TRBJ2-7; 11 positions match TRBD2. The germline V gene encodes CDR1 LNHDA and CDR2 SQIVND (reference sequence). The junction had 9 bases not matched to a gene; V was cut back by 5 bases and J by 6 bases. There are 15 residues in the CDR3. CDR3 in amino acids: CASSPGTSGAFEQYF. CDR3 in DNA: TGTGCCAGTAGTCCAGGGACTAGCGGTGCATTCGAGCAGTACTTC.

The chain recombines TRBV7-9 with TRBJ2-5; 7 bases match TRBD1. The germline V gene encodes CDR1 SEHNR and CDR2 FQNEAQ (reference sequence). The length of the CDR3 is 15 residues. V dropped 4 bases and J dropped 0; count of bases not matched to a gene: 5. The CDR3 reads CASSSGQANQETQYF. In DNA form, the CDR3 reads TGTGCCAGCAGCTCCGGACAGGCAAACCAAGAGACCCAGTACTTC.